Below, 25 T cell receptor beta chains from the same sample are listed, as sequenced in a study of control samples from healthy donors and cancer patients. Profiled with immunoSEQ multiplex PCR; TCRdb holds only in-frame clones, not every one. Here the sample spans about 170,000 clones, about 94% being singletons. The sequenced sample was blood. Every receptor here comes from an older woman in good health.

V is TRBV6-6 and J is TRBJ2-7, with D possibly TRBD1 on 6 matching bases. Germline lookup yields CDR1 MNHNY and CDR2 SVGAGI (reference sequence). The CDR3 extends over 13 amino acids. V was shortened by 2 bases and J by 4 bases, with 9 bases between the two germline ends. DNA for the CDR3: TGTGCCAGCAGTTACGTCAGGGGTTACGAGCAGTACTTC. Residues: CASSYVRGYEQYF.

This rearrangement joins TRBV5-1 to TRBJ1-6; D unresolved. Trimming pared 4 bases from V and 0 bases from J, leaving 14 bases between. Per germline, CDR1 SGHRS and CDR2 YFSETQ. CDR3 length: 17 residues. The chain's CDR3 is CASSQKEGSSYNSPLHF. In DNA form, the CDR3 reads TGCGCCAGCAGCCAAAAGGAGGGCAGCTCCTATAATTCACCCCTCCACTTT.

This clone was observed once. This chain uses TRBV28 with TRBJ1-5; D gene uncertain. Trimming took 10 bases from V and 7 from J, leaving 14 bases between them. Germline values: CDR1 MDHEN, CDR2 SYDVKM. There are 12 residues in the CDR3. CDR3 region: CATREMRQPQHF. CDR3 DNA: TGTGCCACAAGAGAGATGAGGCAGCCCCAGCATTTT.

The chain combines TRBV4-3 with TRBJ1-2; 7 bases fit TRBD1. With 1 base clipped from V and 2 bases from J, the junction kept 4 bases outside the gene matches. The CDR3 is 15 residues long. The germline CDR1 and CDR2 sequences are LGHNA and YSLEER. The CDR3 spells CASSQALGQNYGYTF. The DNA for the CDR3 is TGCGCCAGCAGCCAAGCCCTGGGACAGAACTATGGCTACACCTTC.

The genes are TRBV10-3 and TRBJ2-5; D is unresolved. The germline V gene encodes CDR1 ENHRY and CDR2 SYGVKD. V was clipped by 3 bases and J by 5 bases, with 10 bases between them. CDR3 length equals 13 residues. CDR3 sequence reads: CAISEAVWETQYF. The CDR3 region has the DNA TGTGCCATCAGTGAAGCAGTATGGGAGACCCAGTACTTC.

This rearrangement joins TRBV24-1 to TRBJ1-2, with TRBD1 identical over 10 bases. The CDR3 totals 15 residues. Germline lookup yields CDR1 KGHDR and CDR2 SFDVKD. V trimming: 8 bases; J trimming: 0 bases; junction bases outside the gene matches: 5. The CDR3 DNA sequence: TGTGCCACCAAGGACAGGGGGTTCCCTAACTATGGCTACACCTTC. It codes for CATKDRGFPNYGYTF.

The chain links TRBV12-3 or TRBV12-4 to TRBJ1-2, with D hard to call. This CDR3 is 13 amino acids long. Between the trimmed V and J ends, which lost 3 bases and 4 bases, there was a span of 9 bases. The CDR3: CASSFGRSYGYTF. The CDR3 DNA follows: TGTGCCAGCAGTTTTGGGCGAAGCTATGGCTACACCTTC.

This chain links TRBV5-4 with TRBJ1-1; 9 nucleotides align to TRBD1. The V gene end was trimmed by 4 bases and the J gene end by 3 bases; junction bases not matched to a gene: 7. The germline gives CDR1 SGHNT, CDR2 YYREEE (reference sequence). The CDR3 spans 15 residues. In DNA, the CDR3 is TGTGCCAGCAGCCATACAGGGGGCGCCTACACTGAAGCTTTCTTT. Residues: CASSHTGGAYTEAFF.

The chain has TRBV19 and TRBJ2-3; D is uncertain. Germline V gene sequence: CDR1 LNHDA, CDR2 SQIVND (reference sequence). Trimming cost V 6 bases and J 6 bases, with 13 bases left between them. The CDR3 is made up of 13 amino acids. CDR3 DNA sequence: TGTGCCAGTAGCAACCTCCCGGCGGATACGCAGTATTTT. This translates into CASSNLPADTQYF.

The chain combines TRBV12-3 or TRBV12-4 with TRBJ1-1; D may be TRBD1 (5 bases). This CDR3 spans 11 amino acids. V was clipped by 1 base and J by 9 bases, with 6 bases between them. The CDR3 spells CASSLEGQAFF. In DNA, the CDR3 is TGTGCCAGCAGTTTAGAGGGACAAGCTTTCTTT.

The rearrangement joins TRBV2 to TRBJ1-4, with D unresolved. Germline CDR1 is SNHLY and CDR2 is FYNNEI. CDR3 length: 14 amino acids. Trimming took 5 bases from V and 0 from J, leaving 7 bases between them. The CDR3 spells CASSKDATNEKLFF. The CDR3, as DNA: TGTGCCAGCAGTAAGGACGCAACTAATGAAAAACTGTTTTTT.

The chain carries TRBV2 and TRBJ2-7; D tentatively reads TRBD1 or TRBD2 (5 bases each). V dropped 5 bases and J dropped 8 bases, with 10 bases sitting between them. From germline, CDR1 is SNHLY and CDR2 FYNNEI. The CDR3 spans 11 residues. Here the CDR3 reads CASSPGTQQYF. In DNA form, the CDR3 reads TGTGCCAGCAGTCCCGGGACCCAGCAGTACTTC.

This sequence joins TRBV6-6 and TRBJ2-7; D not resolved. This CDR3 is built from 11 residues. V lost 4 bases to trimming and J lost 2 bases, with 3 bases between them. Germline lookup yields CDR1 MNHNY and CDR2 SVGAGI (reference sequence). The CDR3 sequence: CASSWTYEQYF. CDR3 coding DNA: TGTGCCAGCAGTTGGACCTACGAGCAGTACTTC.

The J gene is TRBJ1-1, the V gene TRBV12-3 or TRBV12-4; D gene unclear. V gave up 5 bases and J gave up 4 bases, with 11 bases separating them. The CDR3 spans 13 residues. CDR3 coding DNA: TGTGCCAGCAGTCCTCTCGGGTTCACTGAAGCTTTCTTT. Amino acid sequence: CASSPLGFTEAFF.

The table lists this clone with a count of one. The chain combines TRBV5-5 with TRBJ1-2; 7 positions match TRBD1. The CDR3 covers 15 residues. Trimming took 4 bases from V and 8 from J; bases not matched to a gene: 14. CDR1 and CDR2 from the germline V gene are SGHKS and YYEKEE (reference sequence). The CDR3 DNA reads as TGTGCCAGCAGCCCCGACCCGGACAGGATAGGAGGCTACACCTTC. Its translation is CASSPDPDRIGGYTF. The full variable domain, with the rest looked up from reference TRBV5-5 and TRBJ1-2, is DAGVTQSPTHLIKTRGQQVTLRCSPISGHKSVSWYQQVLGQGPQFIFQYYEKEERGRGNFPDRFSARQFPNYSSELNVNALLLGDSALYLCASSPDPDRIGGYTFGSGTRLTVV.

The CDR3 sequence: CASTGDRTEAFF. The CDR3, as DNA: TGTGCCAGCACCGGGGACCGCACTGAAGCTTTCTTT. The rearrangement uses TRBV28 and TRBJ1-1, with D perhaps TRBD1 (5 bases). Germline lookup yields CDR1 MDHEN and CDR2 SYDVKM. There are 12 residues in the CDR3. V was pared by 7 bases and J by 4 bases, with 10 bases between.

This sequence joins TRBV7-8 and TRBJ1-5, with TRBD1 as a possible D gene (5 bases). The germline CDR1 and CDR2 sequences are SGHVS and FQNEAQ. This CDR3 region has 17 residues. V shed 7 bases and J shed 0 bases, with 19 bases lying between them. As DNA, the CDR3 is TGTGCCAGCACCGCGGGGACCGAGCAATATAGCAATCAGCCCCAGCATTTT. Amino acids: CASTAGTEQYSNQPQHF.

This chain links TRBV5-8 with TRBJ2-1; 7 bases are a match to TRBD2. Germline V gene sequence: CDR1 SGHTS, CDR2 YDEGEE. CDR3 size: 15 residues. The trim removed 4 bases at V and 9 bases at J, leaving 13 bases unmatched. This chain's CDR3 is CASSHPWTSRIEQFF. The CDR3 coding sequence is TGTGCCAGCAGCCACCCTTGGACTAGTAGGATTGAGCAGTTCTTC.

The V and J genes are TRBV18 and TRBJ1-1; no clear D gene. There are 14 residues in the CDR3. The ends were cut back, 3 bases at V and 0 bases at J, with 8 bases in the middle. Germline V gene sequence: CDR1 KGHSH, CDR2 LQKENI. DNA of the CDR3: TGTGCCAGCTCACCGGAGAGTATGAACACTGAAGCTTTCTTT. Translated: CASSPESMNTEAFF.

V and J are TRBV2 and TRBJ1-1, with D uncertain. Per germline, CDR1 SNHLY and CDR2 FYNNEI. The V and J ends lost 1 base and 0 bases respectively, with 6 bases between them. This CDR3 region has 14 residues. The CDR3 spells CASSEDFMNTEAFF. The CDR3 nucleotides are TGTGCCAGCAGTGAAGATTTTATGAACACTGAAGCTTTCTTT.

The CDR3 sequence is CASSLNRGADTIYF. Written as DNA, the CDR3 is TGTGCCAGCAGCTTAAATAGGGGGGCTGACACCATATATTTT. The rearrangement uses TRBV11-2 and TRBJ1-3; tentatively, D is TRBD1 (6 bases). This CDR3 is built from 14 residues. The germline V gene has CDR1 SGHAT and CDR2 FQNNGV. V was shortened by 2 bases and J by 8 bases, with 13 bases between the two germline ends.

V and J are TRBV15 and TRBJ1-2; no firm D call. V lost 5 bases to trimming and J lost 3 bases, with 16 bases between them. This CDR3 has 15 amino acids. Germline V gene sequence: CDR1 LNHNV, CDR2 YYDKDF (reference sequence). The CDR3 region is CATSPFRGRDYGYTF. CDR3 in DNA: TGTGCCACCAGCCCCTTCCGTGGACGGGACTATGGCTACACCTTC. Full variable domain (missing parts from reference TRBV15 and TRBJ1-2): DAMVIQNPRYQVTQFGKPVTLSCSQTLNHNVMYWYQQKSSQAPKLLFHYYDKDFNNEADTPDNFQSRRPNTSFCFLDIRSPGLGDTAMYLCATSPFRGRDYGYTFGSGTRLTVV.

Here the CDR3 DNA reads TGTGCCAGCAAACTTAGCCCCAGCGGGGGACCTTCCGAGCAGTACTTC. Translating it yields CASKLSPSGGPSEQYF. V and J are TRBV9 and TRBJ2-7; TRBD2 matches at 8 bases. Looked up from germline, CDR1 is SGDLS and CDR2 is YYNGEE. V was pared by 6 bases and J by 6 bases, with 17 bases of the junction left unmatched. CDR3 size: 16 residues. The full variable domain, rest sourced from reference TRBV9 and TRBJ2-7, is DSGVTQTPKHLITATGQRVTLRCSPRSGDLSVYWYQQSLDQGLQFLIQYYNGEERAKGNILERFSAQQFPDLHSELNLSSLELGDSALYFCASKLSPSGGPSEQYFGPGTRLTVT.

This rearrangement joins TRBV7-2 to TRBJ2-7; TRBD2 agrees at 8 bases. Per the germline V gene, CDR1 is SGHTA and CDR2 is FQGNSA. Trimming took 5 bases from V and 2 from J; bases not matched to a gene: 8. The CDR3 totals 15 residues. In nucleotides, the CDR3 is TGTGCCAGCAGCCGCCCAGAGCGGGGGACCTACGAGCAGTACTTC. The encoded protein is CASSRPERGTYEQYF.

For the CDR3, the DNA is TGTGCCAGCGGAACCGGGACCTTGAACACCGGGGAGCTGTTTTTT. Translating it yields CASGTGTLNTGELFF. The chain is built from TRBV2 and TRBJ2-2, with D tentatively TRBD1 or TRBD2 (5 bases each). Trimming stripped 8 bases from V and 1 base from J, with 14 bases between. This CDR3 has 15 residues. Germline V gene data show CDR1 as SNHLY and CDR2 as FYNNEI.